The clone carrying this T cell receptor beta chain was counted at least ten times. The target antigen is unknown. The data stem from a study of identical twins. Overall study findings and caveats: Modelling underestimated the level of out-of-frame TCR alpha sharing observed in monozygotic twins. Twin pairs' shared out-of-frame alpha sequences were enriched in low generation probability. Excess twin sharing in beta out-of-frame sequences was weaker. A lower insertion count was a feature of abundant cord blood beta clonotypes, with no such feature in memory repertoires.

TCRdb independently ran MiXCR on the 5' RACE reads; one entry per CDR3 protein. This table has roughly 490,000 distinct CDR3 sequences, 13% to 15% appearing once. These data also formed part of another study, on yellow fever vaccine responses in identical twins.

The sequencing input was CD4+ T cells sorted from blood. This sequence was found in a woman younger than 30 in good health.

As DNA, the CDR3 is TGTGCCAGCAGTGAAATGCCCGCGGGGTACGAGCAGTACTTC. This translates into CASSEMPAGYEQYF. The chain links TRBV2 to TRBJ2-7; the D gene is possibly TRBD2 (6 bases). Germline loops: CDR1 SNHLY, CDR2 FYNNEI. V lost 2 bases and J lost 4, with 12 bases in between. This CDR3 has 14 amino acids.